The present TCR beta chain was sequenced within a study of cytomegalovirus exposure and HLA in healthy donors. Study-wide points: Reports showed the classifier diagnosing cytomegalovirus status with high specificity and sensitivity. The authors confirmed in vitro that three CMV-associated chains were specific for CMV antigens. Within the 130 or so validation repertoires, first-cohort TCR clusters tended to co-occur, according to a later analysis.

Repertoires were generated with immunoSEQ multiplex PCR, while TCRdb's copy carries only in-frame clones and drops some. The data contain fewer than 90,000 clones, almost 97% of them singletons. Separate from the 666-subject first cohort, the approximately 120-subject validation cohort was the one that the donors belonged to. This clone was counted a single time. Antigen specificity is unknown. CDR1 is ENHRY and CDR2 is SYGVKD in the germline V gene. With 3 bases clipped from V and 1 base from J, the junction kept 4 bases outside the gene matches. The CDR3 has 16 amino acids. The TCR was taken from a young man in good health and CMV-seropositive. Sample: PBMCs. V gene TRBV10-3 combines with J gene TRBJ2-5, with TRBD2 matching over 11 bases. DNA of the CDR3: TGTGCCATCAGTGATTCACTAGCGGGAGCCCAAGAGACCCAGTACTTC. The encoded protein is CAISDSLAGAQETQYF.